The 9 T cell receptor beta chains below were found in one sample sequenced in a study of cytomegalovirus exposure and HLA in healthy donors. The PCR contained 60 Vbeta and 13 Jbeta primers. Clones were sequenced by immunoSEQ multiplex PCR, and TCRdb holds only the in-frame ones, with some missing. The sample includes about 95,000 clones, around 73% of them seen just once. Sequenced input: PBMCs. All receptors derive from a middle-aged woman in good health and CMV-seropositive.

V and J are TRBV10-1 and TRBJ1-1, with a weak D call TRBD1 (6 bases). CDR1 is WNHNN and CDR2 is SYGVQD in the germline V gene (reference sequence). The V end was cut by 0 bases, the J end by 5 bases, with 10 bases between. The CDR3 runs 14 residues. CDR3 nucleotide sequence: TGCGCCAGCAGTGAGTCGGCAGGGGTGACTGAAGCTTTCTTT. This encodes CASSESAGVTEAFF.

V usage is TRBV15 and J usage is TRBJ2-3; 8 positions agree with TRBD2. The CDR3 spans 19 residues. Germline assignment: CDR1 LNHNV and CDR2 YYDKDF (reference sequence). Trimming cost V 0 bases and J 1 base; bases outside gene matches: 12. CDR3 in amino acids: CATSRELGGSGSGTDTQYF. CDR3 sequence (DNA): TGTGCCACCAGCAGAGAACTTGGCGGGAGCGGGAGTGGCACAGATACGCAGTATTTT.

This clone was seen a handful of times. This chain uses TRBV11-2 with TRBJ2-7, with 7 bases lining up with TRBD1. V shed 1 base, J shed 4 bases, and the junction held 4 bases outside the gene matches. The CDR3 is made up of 14 amino acids. The V gene's germline CDR1 is SGHAT and CDR2 FQNNGV. The CDR3 DNA follows: TGTGCCAGCAGCTTAGGCAGGGGGTGGTACGAGCAGTACTTC. Translating it yields CASSLGRGWYEQYF. Full variable domain (missing parts from reference TRBV11-2 and TRBJ2-7): EAGVAQSPRYKIIEKRQSVAFWCNPISGHATLYWYQQILGQGPKLLIQFQNNGVVDDSQLPKDRFSAERLKGVDSTLKIQPAKLEDSAVYLCASSLGRGWYEQYFGPGTRLTVT.

The rearrangement uses TRBV6-4 and TRBJ2-1; a weak D match, TRBD2 (6 bases). The CDR3 runs to 14 residues. V shed 4 bases and J shed 8 bases, with 15 bases lying between them. Germline V gene lookup returns CDR1 MRHNA and CDR2 SNTAGT. The CDR3 region is CASSAGGGQDEQFF. In nucleotides, the CDR3 is TGTGCCAGCAGTGCTGGGGGAGGTCAGGATGAGCAGTTCTTC.

This chain links TRBV2 with TRBJ2-7; 11 nucleotides align to TRBD1. V shed 6 bases, J shed 4 bases, and the junction held 2 bases outside the gene matches. The CDR3 has 13 amino acids. Germline CDR1 and CDR2: SNHLY and FYNNEI. The CDR3 loop is CASSGDRGYEQYF. For the CDR3, the DNA is TGTGCCAGCAGCGGGGACAGGGGGTACGAGCAGTACTTC.

The chain links TRBV29-1 to TRBJ1-1; D is uncertain. From germline, CDR1 is SQVTM and CDR2 ANQGSEA. Trimming took 1 base from V and 0 from J, leaving 9 bases between them. The CDR3 runs 14 residues. CDR3 residues: CSVEALAMNTEAFF. The CDR3 DNA sequence: TGCAGCGTTGAAGCCCTCGCGATGAACACTGAAGCTTTCTTT.

This clone has only a few counts. The chain is built from TRBV11-3 and TRBJ2-1; TRBD2 matches 9 bases. V lost 3 bases, J lost 1 base, and 7 bases stayed unmatched. CDR1 and CDR2 from the germline V gene are SGHNT and YENEEA. This CDR3 region has 17 residues. CDR3 protein: CASSFRAGGPSYNEQFF. The CDR3 nucleotides are TGTGCCAGCAGCTTTAGAGCGGGAGGCCCGTCCTACAATGAGCAGTTCTTC.

The count of this clone is one. The rearrangement links TRBV4-1 to TRBJ1-2, with 10 bases lining up with TRBD1. CDR3 size: 15 residues. V gave up 5 bases and J gave up 3 bases; unmatched junction bases: 6. In germline, CDR1 is MGHRA, CDR2 YSYEKL. CDR3 protein: CASSGPGQGYYGYTF. As DNA, the CDR3 is TGCGCCAGCAGCGGGCCGGGACAGGGGTACTATGGCTACACCTTC.

The chain uses TRBV11-2 and TRBJ1-4, with D possibly TRBD1 on 5 matching bases. Trimming removed 4 bases at V and 10 bases at J, with 19 bases between. The CDR3 is 15 amino acids. Per germline, CDR1 SGHAT and CDR2 FQNNGV. The CDR3 region has the DNA TGTGCCAGCAGCTCCGACCCAGACTGGGGGGGAAAACTGTTTTTT. The encoded protein is CASSSDPDWGGKLFF.